This T cell receptor beta chain was captured by sequencing in a study of blood T cell repertoires in COVID-19. Whole-study context: Whether acute or convalescent, the COVID-19 samples came from the United States, Italy and Spain. The analysed material was cDNA or gDNA that came from T cells, B-cell-depleted T cells, or PBMCs.

In the source study's methods: Reference gene primers were amplified, and this amplification served to estimate nucleated cell counts. The table came from immunoSEQ multiplex PCR; TCRdb's copy has only in-frame clones and leaves some out. V and J calls plus clone size are reproduced from that table; the DNA served to infer D and trimming. The sample carries about 47,000 clones, nearly 90% recorded once. Trimming took 2 bases from V and 7 from J; bases not matched to a gene: 5. The CDR3 totals 15 residues. CDR1 is SGHAT and CDR2 is FQNNGV in the germline V gene. The receptor comes from a man aged 50-59 years with active COVID-19. This rearrangement joins TRBV11-2 to TRBJ1-2; 12 nucleotides line up with TRBD1. The sequencing sample was made of peripheral blood. As DNA, the CDR3 is TGTGCCAGCAGCTTAACAGGGACAGGGGGCCGTGGCTACACCTTC. This encodes CASSLTGTGGRGYTF.